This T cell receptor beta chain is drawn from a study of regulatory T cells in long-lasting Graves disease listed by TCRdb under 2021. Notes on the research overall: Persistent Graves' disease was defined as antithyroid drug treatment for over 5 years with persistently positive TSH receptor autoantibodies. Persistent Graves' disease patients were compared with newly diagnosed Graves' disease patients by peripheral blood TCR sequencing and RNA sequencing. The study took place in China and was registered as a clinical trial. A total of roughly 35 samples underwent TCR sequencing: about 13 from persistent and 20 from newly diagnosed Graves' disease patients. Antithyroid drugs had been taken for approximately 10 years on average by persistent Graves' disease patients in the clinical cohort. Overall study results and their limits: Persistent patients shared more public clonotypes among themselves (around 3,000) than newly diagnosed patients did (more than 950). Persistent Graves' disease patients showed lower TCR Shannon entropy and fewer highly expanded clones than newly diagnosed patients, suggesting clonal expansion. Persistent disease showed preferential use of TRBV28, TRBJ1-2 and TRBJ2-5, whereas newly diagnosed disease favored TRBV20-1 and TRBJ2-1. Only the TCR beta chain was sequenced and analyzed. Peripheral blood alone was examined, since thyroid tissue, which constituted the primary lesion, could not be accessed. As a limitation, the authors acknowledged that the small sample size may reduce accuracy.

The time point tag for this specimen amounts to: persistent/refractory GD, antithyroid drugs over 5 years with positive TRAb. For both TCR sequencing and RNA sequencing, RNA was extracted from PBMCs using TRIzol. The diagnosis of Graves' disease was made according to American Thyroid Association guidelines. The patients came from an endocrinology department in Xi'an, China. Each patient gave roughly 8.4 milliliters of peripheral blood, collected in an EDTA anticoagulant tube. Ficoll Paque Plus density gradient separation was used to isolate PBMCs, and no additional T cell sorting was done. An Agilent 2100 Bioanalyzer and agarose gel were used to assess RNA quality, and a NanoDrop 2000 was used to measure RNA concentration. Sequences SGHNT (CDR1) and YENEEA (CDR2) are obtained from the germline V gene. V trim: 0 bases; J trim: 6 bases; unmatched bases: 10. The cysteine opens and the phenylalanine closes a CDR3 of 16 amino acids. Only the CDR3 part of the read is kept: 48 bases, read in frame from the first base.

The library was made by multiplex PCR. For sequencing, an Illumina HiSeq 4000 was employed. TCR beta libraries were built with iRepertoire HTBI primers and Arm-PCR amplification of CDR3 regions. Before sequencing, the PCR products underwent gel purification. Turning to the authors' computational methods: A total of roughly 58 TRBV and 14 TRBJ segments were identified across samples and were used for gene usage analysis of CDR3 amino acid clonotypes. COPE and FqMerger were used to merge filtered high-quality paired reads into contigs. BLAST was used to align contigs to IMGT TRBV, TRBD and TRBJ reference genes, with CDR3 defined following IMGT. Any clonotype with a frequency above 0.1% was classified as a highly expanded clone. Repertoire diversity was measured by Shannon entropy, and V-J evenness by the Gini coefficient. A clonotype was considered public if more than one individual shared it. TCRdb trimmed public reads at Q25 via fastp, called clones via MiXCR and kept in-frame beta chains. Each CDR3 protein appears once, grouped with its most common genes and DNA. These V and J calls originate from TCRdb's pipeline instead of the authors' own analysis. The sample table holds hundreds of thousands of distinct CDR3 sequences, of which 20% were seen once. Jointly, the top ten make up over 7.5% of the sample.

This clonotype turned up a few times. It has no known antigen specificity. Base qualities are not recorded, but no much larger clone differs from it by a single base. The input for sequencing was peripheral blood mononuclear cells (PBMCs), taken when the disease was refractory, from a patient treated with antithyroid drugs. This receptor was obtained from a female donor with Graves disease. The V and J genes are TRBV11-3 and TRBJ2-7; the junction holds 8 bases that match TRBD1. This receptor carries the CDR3 CASSLDAWTGRSEQYF. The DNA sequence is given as TGTGCCAGCAGCTTAGATGCTTGGACAGGGCGGAGCGAGCAGTACTTC.